This entry lists 8 T cell receptor beta chains sequenced from one sample in a study of blood T cell repertoires in COVID-19. Profiling relied on immunoSEQ multiplex PCR, and the TCRdb table lists in-frame clones only, not all of them. Here the sample spans around 180,000 clones, about four fifths being singletons. Specimen: peripheral blood. The source is a human donor in a cohort sampled during active COVID-19.

This chain joins TRBV12-3 or TRBV12-4 and TRBJ1-2; D remains ambiguous. The CDR3 consists of 12 residues. Trimming cost V 0 bases and J 5 bases, with 4 bases left between them. The CDR3 DNA sequence: TGTGCCAGCAGTTTAGCCAGATATGGCTACACCTTC. Its protein is CASSLARYGYTF.

The V gene is TRBV30, the J gene TRBJ2-1, with 10 positions matching TRBD2. Losses at the gene ends were 3 bases for V and 5 bases for J; bases not matched to a gene: 7. There are 15 residues in the CDR3. Per the germline V gene, CDR1 is GTSNPN and CDR2 is SVGIG (reference sequence). As DNA, the CDR3 is TGTGCCTGGAGCCCAAGCGGGGGGGCTAACAATGAGCAGTTCTTC. Protein sequence: CAWSPSGGANNEQFF.

This chain links TRBV19 with TRBJ1-2, with TRBD1 identical over 7 bases. The germline V gene encodes CDR1 LNHDA and CDR2 SQIVND (reference sequence). The CDR3 consists of 14 residues. The ends lost 7 bases at V and 8 bases at J; junction bases unmatched: 13. The CDR3 reads CASTATGISKGYTF. CDR3 bases: TGTGCCAGTACCGCGACAGGGATCTCCAAAGGCTACACCTTC. Combining the CDR3 with reference TRBV19 and TRBJ1-2 gives the whole variable domain DGGITQSPKYLFRKEGQNVTLSCEQNLNHDAMYWYRQDPGQGLRLIYYSQIVNDFQKGDIAEGYSVSREKKESFPLTVTSAQKNPTAFYLCASTATGISKGYTFGSGTRLTVV.

The genes are TRBV12-3 or TRBV12-4 and TRBJ2-7, with D tentatively TRBD2 (6 bases). The CDR3 runs to 12 residues. Deletions cut 5 bases from V and 6 bases from J, with 11 bases between. The CDR3 spells CASSPGTREQYF. CDR3 coding DNA: TGTGCCAGCAGTCCCGGGACTCGCGAGCAGTACTTC.

The J gene is TRBJ2-5, the V gene TRBV13, with TRBD2 as a possible D gene (6 bases). Trimming removed 5 bases at V and 1 base at J, with 23 bases between. Germline V gives CDR1 PRHDT, CDR2 FYEKMQ (reference sequence). The CDR3 is 18 amino acids. The CDR3 spells CASSPPHGGGEFQETQYF. The CDR3 nucleotides read TGTGCCAGCAGCCCCCCCCACGGTGGCGGGGAGTTCCAAGAGACCCAGTACTTC.

The V call is TRBV9, the J call TRBJ2-3, with 7 bases aligning to TRBD2. The CDR3 totals 14 residues. The trim removed 4 bases at V and 4 bases at J, leaving 6 bases unmatched. The germline V gene encodes CDR1 SGDLS and CDR2 YYNGEE. The CDR3 here is CASSPRLAADTQYF. Here the CDR3 DNA reads TGTGCCAGCAGCCCCCGACTAGCAGCAGATACGCAGTATTTT.

J is TRBJ1-5 and V is TRBV5-3, with 7 bases identical to TRBD1. TRBV5-3 is designated an ORF whose function remains uncertain. The CDR3 runs to 22 residues. After removal of 4 bases from V and 0 bases from J, the junction contained 25 bases not matched to a gene. In DNA, the CDR3 is TGTGCCAGAAGCAATCGACAGGGAGAGGCCGGGCAGGGGCTATATAGCAATCAGCCCCAGCATTTT. Its translation: CARSNRQGEAGQGLYSNQPQHF.

This clone turned up a few times. J is TRBJ2-3 and V is TRBV14, with a tentative D call TRBD1 (5 bases). The CDR3 extends over 14 amino acids. Germline V gene lookup returns CDR1 SGHDN and CDR2 FVKESK. Trimming stripped 5 bases from V and 2 bases from J, with 11 bases between. The CDR3, as DNA: TGTGCCAGCAGCATAGCAGGGTCCACAGATACGCAGTATTTT. Its translation is CASSIAGSTDTQYF.